Below, 10 T cell receptor beta chains from the same sample are listed, as sequenced in a study of human T cells and chemical hapten exposure. Time point defined: healthy volunteer bleed at 2 weeks. Before extraction, the whole blood was not fractionated, and total RNA was taken from it. In TCRdb, the RACE reads were re-called with MiXCR into one record per CDR3 protein. Here the sample spans about 130,000 distinct CDR3 sequences, roughly 9.5% being singletons. The sequenced material came from whole blood. The source of these receptors is a male donor in good health. Some clones in this sample may be carry-over from other donors' samples.

This chain joins TRBV19 and TRBJ1-1; 9 positions agree with TRBD1. Losses at the gene ends were 7 bases for V and 0 bases for J; bases not matched to a gene: 9. The CDR3 totals 16 residues. Germline V lookup: CDR1 LNHDA, CDR2 SQIVND (reference sequence). CDR3 bases: TGTGCCAGTATCCAGGGGACAGGGTTGGTGAACACTGAAGCTTTCTTT. Translation gives CASIQGTGLVNTEAFF.

This clonotype was seen a handful of times. V and J are TRBV12-3 or TRBV12-4 and TRBJ2-7; possible D gene TRBD1, 5 bases. This CDR3 region has 13 residues. The V gene lost 5 bases and the J gene lost 6 bases, with 14 bases spanning the gap. DNA of the CDR3: TGTGCCAGCAGTCCCTCCAGGGTTCGCGAGCAGTACTTC. It yields the protein CASSPSRVREQYF.

This clonotype was detected ten times or more. The rearrangement uses TRBV20-1 and TRBJ1-2; no firm D call. The CDR3 consists of 14 residues. CDR1 is DFQATT, CDR2 SNEGSKA, per germline (reference sequence). V shed 7 bases and J shed 8 bases, with 23 bases lying between them. The CDR3 DNA follows: TGCAGTGTGTTGGATAGGGATAACCCCTCCGGCTACACCTTC. Its protein product is CSVLDRDNPSGYTF.

V gene TRBV20-1 combines with J gene TRBJ1-5; D is uncertain. CDR1 DFQATT and CDR2 SNEGSKA come from the germline V gene (reference sequence). Between the trimmed V and J ends, which lost 0 bases and 7 bases, there was a span of 7 bases. The CDR3 spans 12 residues. The CDR3 spells CSARDSKQPQHF. Here the CDR3 DNA reads TGCAGTGCTAGAGATAGTAAACAGCCCCAGCATTTT.

The chain carries TRBV2 and TRBJ2-1; the D gene is possibly TRBD1 (5 bases). V was pared by 2 bases and J by 1 base, with 9 bases between. This CDR3 contains 15 residues. Germline CDR1 and CDR2: SNHLY and FYNNEI. CDR3 region: CASSERSGSYNEQFF. DNA of the CDR3: TGTGCCAGCAGTGAACGGTCAGGGTCCTACAATGAGCAGTTCTTC.

This clonotype occurred a few times. The chain joins TRBV6-2 or TRBV6-3 to TRBJ1-5; D is undetermined. CDR1 MNHEY and CDR2 SVGEGT come from the germline V gene. V lost 2 bases and J 1 base, leaving 15 bases between the germline ends. CDR3 length: 17 residues. The CDR3 region is CASSYAGIWGSNQPQHF. The CDR3 DNA reads as TGTGCCAGCAGTTACGCGGGAATTTGGGGAAGCAATCAGCCCCAGCATTTT.

In this sample, this clonotype turned up many times. The chain carries TRBV11-1 and TRBJ2-1, with 10 nucleotides matching TRBD2. Germline V gene lookup returns CDR1 SGHAT and CDR2 FQDESV (reference sequence). V lost 5 bases, J lost 4 bases, and 8 bases stayed unmatched. The length of the CDR3 is 16 residues. CDR3 in DNA: TGTGCCAGCAGCCCCCTAGCGGGAGAGGATTACAATGAGCAGTTCTTC. It codes for CASSPLAGEDYNEQFF.

A few counts support this clonotype. This chain joins TRBV4-1 and TRBJ1-1, with a weak D call TRBD1 (5 bases). V lost 4 bases and J lost 5, with 17 bases in between. CDR1 is MGHRA and CDR2 is YSYEKL in the germline V gene. This CDR3 comprises 15 residues. The CDR3 reads CASSPVSVWGTEAFF. The DNA for the CDR3 is TGCGCCAGCAGCCCGGTATCGGTGTGGGGGACTGAAGCTTTCTTT.

This clonotype was recorded at least ten times. The V gene is TRBV3-1, the J gene TRBJ1-6; D perhaps matches TRBD1 (6 bases). Germline CDR1 and CDR2: LGHDT and YNNKEL (reference sequence). Trimming shortened V by 8 bases and J by 7 bases, and 15 bases separated the two germline ends. There are 14 residues in the CDR3. Here the CDR3 DNA reads TGTGCCAGCGGCAAGGACAGACGAAATTCACCCCTCCACTTT. Encoded protein: CASGKDRRNSPLHF. Full variable domain (remainder filled in from reference TRBV3-1 and TRBJ1-6): DTAVSQTPKYLVTQMGNDKSIKCEQNLGHDTMYWYKQDSKKFLKIMFSYNNKELIINETVPNRFSPKSPDKAHLNLHINSLELGDSAVYFCASGKDRRNSPLHFGNGTRLTVT.

This clonotype was picked up many times. The chain uses TRBV29-1 and TRBJ2-7; D possibly corresponds to TRBD1 (5 bases). The CDR3 is made up of 12 amino acids. V lost 3 bases and J 1 base, leaving 7 bases between the germline ends. Germline CDR1 and CDR2: SQVTM and ANQGSEA. The DNA for the CDR3 is TGCAGCGTTGATACAGGTTCCTACGAGCAGTACTTC. It encodes CSVDTGSYEQYF.